This T cell receptor (beta chain) came from a study of identical twins. TCRdb re-called the 5' RACE reads through MiXCR, storing one row per CDR3 protein. There are hundreds of thousands of distinct CDR3 sequences in the sample; around 15% occur only once, and 8.8% lies in the top ten. The TCR originated in a woman aged 18 to 35 in good health. Sequenced: memory (CD45RO+) T cells sorted from blood.

The CDR3 region is CASRAGGNTIYF. The CDR3 DNA sequence: TGTGCCAGCAGGGCGGGAGGAAACACCATATATTTT. The chain combines TRBV12-3 or TRBV12-4 with TRBJ1-3; D is unclear. Trimming left V 6 bases short and J 4 bases short, with 7 bases between. CDR3 length: 12 amino acids.